These 27 T cell receptor beta chains originate from one sample sequenced in a study of early T cells in non-severe SARS-CoV-2 infection (TCRdb year 2021). The method was 5' RACE. Data came from a NextSeq 500. The raw public reads went through TCRdb reprocessing: fastp at Q25, MiXCR clone calling, in-frame beta chains kept. Entries that share a CDR3 protein sequence are merged under the most common genes and DNA. The table for this sample lists around 82,000 distinct CDR3 sequences; 12% of them were counted only once. The ten largest clonotypes hold roughly 3.1% of the sample. The material sequenced was whole blood. The receptors were gathered from an adult who was a healthcare worker with PCR-confirmed SARS-CoV-2 infection or an uninfected control (not recorded which).

This chain links TRBV28 with TRBJ2-5, with D tentatively TRBD1 (7 bases). Germline assignment: CDR1 MDHEN and CDR2 SYDVKM. The CDR3 totals 15 residues. The ends were cut back, 3 bases at V and 4 bases at J, with 15 bases in the middle. The CDR3 DNA is TGTGCCAGCAGTTTGGCGCTGGAGGGGGCAGAGACCCAGTACTTC. Translated: CASSLALEGAETQYF. The variable domain in full, with the rest retrieved from reference TRBV28 and TRBJ2-5, is DVKVTQSSRYLVKRTGEKVFLECVQDMDHENMFWYRQDPGLGLRLIYFSYDVKMKEKGDIPEGYSVSREKKERFSLILESASTNQTSMYLCASSLALEGAETQYFGPGTRLLVL.

A few counts support this clonotype. V and J are TRBV29-1 and TRBJ2-5; D gene ambiguous. V lost 6 bases to trimming and J lost 1 base, with 6 bases between them. CDR1 and CDR2 (germline): SQVTM, ANQGSEA. CDR3 length: 11 amino acids. CDR3: CSVTVQETQYF. The CDR3 DNA is TGCAGCGTCACGGTCCAAGAGACCCAGTACTTC.

J is TRBJ2-2 and V is TRBV6-4, with TRBD2 matching 8 bases. CDR3 length: 13 residues. J gave up 4 bases and V 5 bases, and 0 bases lay outside the gene matches. CDR1 MRHNA and CDR2 SNTAGT come from the germline V gene. CDR3 sequence (DNA): TGTGCCAGCAGTAGCGGGAGCACCGGGGAGCTGTTTTTT. Its translation is CASSSGSTGELFF.

In its sample, this clonotype was seen many times. This chain uses TRBV11-2 with TRBJ2-5; a weak D match, TRBD1 (6 bases). This CDR3 comprises 13 residues. The ends were cut back, 5 bases at V and 5 bases at J, with 12 bases in the middle. Germline-derived CDR1 and CDR2 are SGHAT and FQNNGV. The CDR3 coding sequence is TGTGCCAGCAGCCCGACAGGAAGGGAGACCCAGTACTTC. Protein sequence: CASSPTGRETQYF.

This clonotype was seen many times. V gene TRBV20-1 combines with J gene TRBJ2-1; a possible D gene is TRBD1 (7 bases). CDR1 and CDR2 (germline): DFQATT, SNEGSKA (reference sequence). The CDR3 is made up of 14 amino acids. With 3 bases removed from V and 10 bases from J, the gap between germline ends came to 19 bases. In DNA form, the CDR3 reads TGCAGTGCTAGTGGCCTAGACCCAGGGGGGGAGCAGTTCTTC. Protein sequence: CSASGLDPGGEQFF.

This clonotype was detected only a few times. Germline is not matched at one junction end, which may reflect a read error. The chain has TRBV27 and TRBJ2-7; the match to TRBD1 covers 8 bases. The CDR3 loop spans 14 amino acids. Germline CDR1 MNHEY, CDR2 SMNVEV (reference sequence). The CDR3 DNA reads as TGTGCCAGCCGTTTAACAGGGGGATCCTACGAGCAGTACTTC. This encodes CASRLTGGSYEQYF.

This clonotype was counted between two and nine times. The rearrangement links TRBV4-1 to TRBJ2-5, with 15 positions matching TRBD2. V shed 1 base, J shed 5 bases, and the junction held 2 bases outside the gene matches. Per the germline V gene, CDR1 is MGHRA and CDR2 is YSYEKL. There are 16 residues in the CDR3. CDR3 residues: CASSQAGLAGGETQYF. The CDR3 bases are TGCGCCAGCAGCCAAGCGGGACTAGCGGGAGGTGAGACCCAGTACTTC.

Ten or more counts support this clonotype. The chain links TRBV7-9 to TRBJ2-3; tentatively, D is TRBD2 (5 bases). Germline assignment: CDR1 SEHNR and CDR2 FQNEAQ (reference sequence). Trimming took off 1 base at V and 3 bases at J, with 8 bases between the two ends. The CDR3 sequence is 14 residues long. CDR3 loop: CASSLVTGTDTQYF. As DNA, the CDR3 is TGTGCCAGCAGCTTAGTGACGGGGACAGATACGCAGTATTTT.

Comment on this clonotype: This sequence may be a read error, since a much larger clone differs from it by one base. The chain is built from TRBV2 and TRBJ2-7, with D perhaps TRBD1 or TRBD2 (5 bases each). Germline loops: CDR1 SNHLY, CDR2 FYNNEI. V was cut by 4 bases and J by 7 bases, with 11 bases left in between. This CDR3 has 12 amino acids. The CDR3 DNA reads as TGTGCCAGCAGTGTGGGGGTGGGAGAGCAGTACTTC. Translating gives CASSVGVGEQYF.

This clonotype occurred many times. This CDR3 is CASSLSLRLAESNTGELFF. CDR3 DNA sequence: TGTGCCAGCAGCTTGAGCCTTCGACTAGCGGAGTCGAACACCGGGGAGCTGTTTTTT. J is TRBJ2-2 and V is TRBV13; TRBD2 agrees at 9 bases. V was clipped by 3 bases and J by 0 bases; unmatched bases: 11. The CDR3 consists of 19 residues. The germline V gene has CDR1 PRHDT and CDR2 FYEKMQ (reference sequence). The full variable domain, its missing parts supplied by reference TRBV13 and TRBJ2-2, is AAGVIQSPRHLIKEKRETATLKCYPIPRHDTVYWYQQGPGQDPQFLISFYEKMQSDKGSIPDRFSAQQFSDYHSELNMSSLELGDSALYFCASSLSLRLAESNTGELFFGEGSRLTVL.

The V and J genes are TRBV20-1 and TRBJ2-7; no reliable D call. The germline V gene has CDR1 DFQATT and CDR2 SNEGSKA (reference sequence). V was trimmed by 4 bases and J by 0 bases, leaving 10 bases between them. CDR3 length: 13 residues. The CDR3 DNA sequence: TGCAGTGCTAATCCGGATTACTCCTACGAGCAGTACTTC. This gives the protein CSANPDYSYEQYF.

This clonotype was seen many times. The chain uses TRBV28 and TRBJ1-2; 7 positions match TRBD1. The length of the CDR3 is 13 residues. Germline lookup yields CDR1 MDHEN and CDR2 SYDVKM. The ends lost 8 bases at V and 0 bases at J; junction bases unmatched: 3. The CDR3 DNA reads TGTGCCAGCCGACAGGGAGCTAACTATGGCTACACCTTC. This codes for CASRQGANYGYTF.

The chain combines TRBV24-1 with TRBJ1-2; 7 bases agree with TRBD1. The CDR3 is made up of 15 amino acids. From germline, CDR1 is KGHDR and CDR2 SFDVKD. The junction had 4 bases not matched to a gene; V was cut back by 2 bases and J by 2 bases. CDR3 loop: CATSDSGQANYGYTF. CDR3 coding DNA: TGTGCCACCAGTGATTCTGGACAGGCAAACTATGGCTACACCTTC.

The chain has TRBV5-5 and TRBJ2-7; D unresolved. The CDR3 has 13 amino acids. Germline lookup yields CDR1 SGHKS and CDR2 YYEKEE (reference sequence). Deletions cut 3 bases from V and 3 bases from J, with 10 bases between. CDR3 protein: CASSYAPDYEQYF. The CDR3 coding sequence is TGTGCCAGCAGCTACGCTCCCGACTACGAGCAGTACTTC.

The chain carries TRBV27 and TRBJ2-1; D is ambiguous. The CDR3 has 13 residues. Germline CDR1 reads MNHEY; CDR2 reads SMNVEV (reference sequence). The ends were cut back, 5 bases at V and 3 bases at J, with 8 bases in the middle. CDR3: CASSLLGYNEQFF. In nucleotides, the CDR3 is TGTGCCAGCAGTCTCTTGGGCTACAATGAGCAGTTCTTC.

This clonotype was counted at least ten times. The V call is TRBV20-1, the J call TRBJ1-5; D is uncertain. Germline V gene lookup returns CDR1 DFQATT and CDR2 SNEGSKA (reference sequence). The CDR3 contains 12 residues. The V end was cut by 2 bases, the J end by 2 bases, with 4 bases between. CDR3: CSARQGNQPQHF. CDR3 sequence (DNA): TGCAGTGCTAGACAGGGCAATCAGCCCCAGCATTTT.

To note about this clonotype: Mismatch with germline at one junction end may stem from a read error. This chain joins TRBV10-3 and TRBJ2-1, with D perhaps TRBD2 (6 bases). The CDR3 runs to 13 residues. CDR1 and CDR2 from the germline V gene are ENHRY and SYGVKD. The CDR3 DNA reads as TGTGCCATCAGTTCTAGCGATCGGAATGAGCAGCTCTTC. Its translation: CAISSSDRNEQLF.

This clonotype was counted at least ten times. The genes are TRBV7-9 and TRBJ2-7, with D unclear. Germline assignment: CDR1 SEHNR and CDR2 FQNEAQ (reference sequence). CDR3 size: 12 residues. With 5 bases removed from V and 0 bases from J, the gap between germline ends came to 5 bases. CDR3 loop: CASSRNSYEQYF. CDR3 nucleotide sequence: TGTGCCAGCAGCCGGAACTCCTACGAGCAGTACTTC.

This clonotype was counted between two and nine times. The chain combines TRBV14 with TRBJ2-2; the D is unclear. The CDR3 sequence is 16 residues long. Trimming shortened V by 4 bases and J by 1 base, and 13 bases separated the two germline ends. Per germline, CDR1 SGHDN and CDR2 FVKESK. CDR3 nucleotides: TGTGCCAGCAGCCGAAATTTGGCGTGGAACACCGGGGAGCTGTTTTTT. Translation: CASSRNLAWNTGELFF.

This clonotype was seen repeatedly, ten times or more. Here the CDR3 DNA reads TGTGCCAGCTCACCACAAGGGACGGGCGCCGGGGAGCTGTTTTTT. It encodes CASSPQGTGAGELFF. The V gene is TRBV18, the J gene TRBJ2-2; D could derive from TRBD1 or TRBD2 (5 bases each). Trimming cost V 1 base and J 6 bases, with 12 bases left between them. The germline V gene has CDR1 KGHSH and CDR2 LQKENI. The CDR3 consists of 15 residues.

This clonotype was detected many times. The J gene is TRBJ2-1, the V gene TRBV20-1; the D gene could be TRBD1 or TRBD2 (5 bases each). The V end was cut by 3 bases, the J end by 0 bases, with 9 bases between. This CDR3 spans 14 amino acids. Germline CDR1 is DFQATT and CDR2 is SNEGSKA (reference sequence). The CDR3 bases are TGCAGTGCTAGGGGGGATTCCTCCTACAATGAGCAGTTCTTC. Translation: CSARGDSSYNEQFF.

This clonotype was recorded many times. The chain couples TRBV4-1 to TRBJ2-4; D uncertain. Germline assignment: CDR1 MGHRA and CDR2 YSYEKL. The CDR3 loop spans 14 amino acids. V lost 1 base, J lost 9 bases, and 13 bases lay in between. CDR3 DNA sequence: TGCGCCAGCAGCCAAGGAAACCGCCACGGCATTCAGTACTTC. It yields the protein CASSQGNRHGIQYF.

The chain couples TRBV12-3 or TRBV12-4 to TRBJ2-3; D is possibly TRBD2 (6 bases). Trimming pared 10 bases from V and 3 bases from J, leaving 17 bases between. CDR3 size: 14 residues. The CDR3 loop is CANQRREGTDTQYF. CDR3 nucleotide sequence: TGTGCCAACCAGAGGCGGGAAGGAACAGATACGCAGTATTTT.

As for this clonotype: This may stem from a read error, because a much larger clone lies one nucleotide away. This rearrangement joins TRBV7-9 to TRBJ1-4; D not resolved. V gave up 2 bases and J gave up 7 bases, with 11 bases separating them. This CDR3 contains 14 residues. Germline CDR1 is SEHNR and CDR2 is FQNEAQ (reference sequence). CDR3 amino acids: CASSLSWEGEKLFF. CDR3 DNA: TGTGCCAGCAGCTTAAGCTGGGAGGGTGAAAAACTGTTTTTT.

The table lists this clonotype with many counts. The gene calls are TRBV20-1 and TRBJ2-7; TRBD1 agrees at 8 bases. With 4 bases clipped from V and 4 bases from J, the junction kept 9 bases outside the gene matches. This CDR3 has 14 amino acids. In germline, CDR1 is DFQATT, CDR2 SNEGSKA (reference sequence). The DNA for the CDR3 is TGCAGTGCTATGCCCGGGACAGGAGGGTACGAGCAGTACTTC. Protein sequence: CSAMPGTGGYEQYF.

This clonotype was counted ten times or more. V is TRBV10-1 and J is TRBJ1-6, with TRBD1 matching over 10 bases. CDR3 length: 14 amino acids. Trimming cost V 5 bases and J 10 bases; bases outside gene matches: 5. Germline V gene data show CDR1 as WNHNN and CDR2 as SYGVQD (reference sequence). The CDR3 sequence: CASSWDRGKSPLHF. For the CDR3, the DNA is TGCGCCAGCAGTTGGGACAGGGGAAAATCACCCCTCCACTTT.

This clonotype has ten or more counts. The DNA of the CDR3 is TGCAGCGCCCGGGGACTAGCGGGAGTGTTGGACACCGGGGAGCTGTTTTTT. The encoded protein is CSARGLAGVLDTGELFF. The V gene is TRBV29-1, the J gene TRBJ2-2; 14 bases map to TRBD2. This CDR3 has 17 residues. Trimming removed 7 bases from V and 3 bases from J; junction bases left unmatched: 10. Germline V gene sequence: CDR1 SQVTM, CDR2 ANQGSEA.